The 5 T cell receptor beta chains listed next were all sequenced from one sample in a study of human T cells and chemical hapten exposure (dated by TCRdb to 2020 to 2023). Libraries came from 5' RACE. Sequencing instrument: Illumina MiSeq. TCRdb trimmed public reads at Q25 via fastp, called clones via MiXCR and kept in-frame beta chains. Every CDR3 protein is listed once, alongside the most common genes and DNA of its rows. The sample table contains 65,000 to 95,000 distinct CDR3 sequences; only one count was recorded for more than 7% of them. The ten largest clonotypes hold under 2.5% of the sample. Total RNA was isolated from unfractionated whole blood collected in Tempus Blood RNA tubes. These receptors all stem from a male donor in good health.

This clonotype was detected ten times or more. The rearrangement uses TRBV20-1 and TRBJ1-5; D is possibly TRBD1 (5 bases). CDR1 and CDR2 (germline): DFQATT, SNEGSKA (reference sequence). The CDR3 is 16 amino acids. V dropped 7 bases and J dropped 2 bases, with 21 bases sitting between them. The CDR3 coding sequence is TGCAGTGTTCAGGGTTCGACCGATAATCGCAATCAGCCCCAGCATTTT. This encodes CSVQGSTDNRNQPQHF.

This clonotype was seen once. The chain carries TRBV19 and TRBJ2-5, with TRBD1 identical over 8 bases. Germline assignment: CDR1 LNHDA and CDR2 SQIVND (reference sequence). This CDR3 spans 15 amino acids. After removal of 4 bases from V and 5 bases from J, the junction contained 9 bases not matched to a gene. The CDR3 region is CASSNISDRVETQYF. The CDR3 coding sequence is TGTGCCAGTAGTAACATATCGGACAGGGTGGAGACCCAGTACTTC. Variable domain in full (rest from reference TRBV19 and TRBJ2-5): DGGITQSPKYLFRKEGQNVTLSCEQNLNHDAMYWYRQDPGQGLRLIYYSQIVNDFQKGDIAEGYSVSREKKESFPLTVTSAQKNPTAFYLCASSNISDRVETQYFGPGTRLLVL.

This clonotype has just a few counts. The CDR3 here is CASSQEGQGVYGYTF. Here the CDR3 DNA reads TGTGCCAGCAGCCAAGAGGGACAGGGCGTCTATGGCTACACCTTC. The V call is TRBV14, the J call TRBJ1-2, with TRBD1 matching 9 bases. CDR1 SGHDN and CDR2 FVKESK come from the germline V gene. The CDR3 covers 15 residues. Losses at the gene ends were 0 bases for V and 4 bases for J; bases not matched to a gene: 3.

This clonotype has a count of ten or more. CDR3 in amino acids: CASSLSPERNTEAFF. As DNA, the CDR3 is TGCGCCAGCAGCTTGAGCCCGGAAAGGAACACTGAAGCTTTCTTT. This chain uses TRBV5-1 with TRBJ1-1; D is unresolved. The V gene's germline CDR1 is SGHRS and CDR2 YFSETQ. This CDR3 has 15 residues. Deletions cut 1 base from V and 1 base from J, with 11 bases between.

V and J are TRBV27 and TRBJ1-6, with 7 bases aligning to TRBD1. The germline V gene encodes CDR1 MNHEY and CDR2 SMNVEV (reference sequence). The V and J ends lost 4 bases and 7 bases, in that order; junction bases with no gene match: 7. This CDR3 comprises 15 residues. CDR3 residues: CASSSTGTVNSPLHF. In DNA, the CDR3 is TGTGCCAGCAGTTCGACCGGGACAGTAAATTCACCCCTCCACTTT.